A single T cell receptor beta chain is shown here with its context. CDR3 length: 15 residues. The V gene lost 0 bases and the J gene lost 4 bases, with 10 bases spanning the gap. Germline loops: CDR1 MGHRA, CDR2 YSYEKL. The data are from a study of CD8 T cells in Susac syndrome. The authors reverse transcribed roughly 0.5 to 1 ug RNA with random hexamers. A single record per CDR3 protein comes from TCRdb applying MiXCR to the immunoSEQ multiplex PCR reads. The profile shows about 130,000 distinct CDR3 sequences, 93% of them singletons. The sequencing sample was made of CD8+ T cells from PBMCs. The J gene is TRBJ1-3, the V gene TRBV4-1, with D hard to call. The receptor was derived from a human donor with multiple sclerosis. The DNA for the CDR3 is TGCGCCAGCAGCCAAGAACGGCAGGACGGAAACACCATATATTTT. This translates into CASSQERQDGNTIYF.